This is a list of T cell receptor beta chains from one sample in a study of cytomegalovirus exposure and HLA in healthy donors. TCRdb's table, derived via immunoSEQ multiplex PCR, lists solely in-frame clones and lacks some. The sample holds 130,000 or so clones, about three quarters seen once. Input material: PBMCs. The receptor source for this set is a man aged 25-40 years in good health and CMV-seronegative. Both conserved end residues are part of each CDR3. A D gene is named only where the DNA matches it firmly. Where a row states a size, it is once, few, many or the class of an expanded clone; other rows omit it.

-,TRBJ2-3,TRBV6-4,-,CASSDFGGGGGQYF,TGTGCCAGCAGTGACTTCGGCGGGGGCGGGGGGCAGTATTTT
-,TRBJ1-3,TRBV7-9,-,CASSLYGNTIYF,TGTGCCAGCAGCTTATATGGAAACACCATATATTTT
-,TRBJ1-5,TRBV10-2,-,CASNSGNQPQHF,TGCGCCAGCAATTCAGGGAATCAGCCCCAGCATTTT
-,TRBJ2-7,TRBV18,TRBD1,CASSPRDRPSYEQYF,TGTGCCAGCTCACCGCGGGACAGGCCCTCCTACGAGCAGTACTTC
-,TRBJ2-1,TRBV18,-,CASSPKLRQTTTMTSQFF,TGTGCCAGCTCACCCAAACTCCGACAGACAACCACAATGACTTCGCAGTTCTTC
-,TRBJ2-3,TRBV29-1,TRBD2,CSVGGRGADTQYF,TGCAGCGTTGGTGGGCGGGGGGCAGATACGCAGTATTTT
few,TRBJ1-2,TRBV6-1,-,CASADSRAF,TGTGCCAGCGCGGACAGCCGGGCCTTC
-,TRBJ2-5,TRBV7-6,-,CASSLASQETQYF,TGTGCCAGCAGCTTAGCCAGCCAAGAGACCCAGTACTTC
-,TRBJ1-1,TRBV19,TRBD1,CASSTRGDTEAFF,TGTGCCAGTAGTACCAGGGGGGACACTGAAGCTTTCTTT
-,TRBJ1-1,TRBV5-4,-,CASSFPRGGVGTEAFF,TGTGCCAGCAGCTTTCCGAGGGGAGGGGTAGGCACTGAAGCTTTCTTT
-,TRBJ2-2,TRBV9,TRBD1,CASSTGQVSNTGELFF,TGTGCCAGCAGCACGGGACAGGTTTCGAACACCGGGGAGCTGTTTTTT
once,TRBJ2-3,TRBV11-1,-,CASSPQRTSTDTQYF,TGTGCCAGCAGCCCCCAGCGGACTAGCACAGATACGCAGTATTTT
once,TRBJ2-7,TRBV6-1,-,CASSEVTGAGYEQYF,TGTGCCAGCAGTGAAGTAACTGGGGCTGGCTACGAGCAGTACTTC
-,TRBJ2-5,TRBV10-2,TRBD2,CASSRTSGRSRETQYF,TGCGCCAGCAGTAGGACTAGCGGGAGGAGCCGAGAGACCCAGTACTTC
-,TRBJ1-5,TRBV6-5,-,CASSDRNSNQPQHF,TGTGCCAGCAGTGATAGAAATAGCAATCAGCCCCAGCATTTT
-,TRBJ2-2,TRBV27,TRBD1,CASNRQGVNGELFF,TGTGCCAGCAACCGACAGGGGGTGAACGGGGAGCTGTTTTTT
-,TRBJ2-1,TRBV4-1,TRBD2,CASSSLAGLNEQFF,TGCGCCAGCAGCTCCCTAGCGGGACTTAATGAGCAGTTCTTC
-,TRBJ1-1,TRBV15,-,CATSRGGEGGTEAFF,TGTGCCACCAGCAGAGGCGGGGAGGGCGGGACTGAAGCTTTCTTT